This T cell receptor (beta chain) was documented in a study of cytomegalovirus exposure and HLA in healthy donors (TCRdb year 2017). General notes on the study: An earlier analysis of approximately 550 of the donors reported approximately 300 Gb of sequence data and roughly 100 million unique TCR beta sequences from 150 million to 200 million T cells. Around 300 gigabases of sequencing data and 70 million to 100 million unique TCR sequences were included in an early release covering several hundred HLA-typed donors. Of the approximately 400 genotyped donors, roughly 76% were placed in the genetic ancestry cluster associated with self-reported Caucasian donors. The study was designed to test whether signatures of past pathogen exposure could be identified by cataloging public T cell receptors. The T cell repertoires of 666 subjects were profiled by immunosequencing and related to cytomegalovirus serostatus. Besides the first cohort of roughly 660 subjects, a separate validation cohort made up of 120 different subjects was used. High-throughput TCR immunosequencing, statistical association of individual TCRs with disease status, and machine learning were combined to predict cytomegalovirus infection status. A later analysis re-analyzed previously published TCR beta repertoires from 550 to 700 donors and added high-resolution HLA genotyping to study TCR occurrence patterns. In the later analysis, no new phenotypic data were used to find candidate immune exposures; instead, reliance was placed on TCR beta sequences and their occurrence across donors. To decide whether each TCR beta V gene segment behaved as functional or pseudogenic, an earlier analysis of 587 of the donors relied on high-throughput TCR beta sequencing. Alongside the repertoire data, information on donor age, sex, ethnicity and CMV serostatus was compiled. Genome-wide SNP genotypes for about 65% of the 666 donors were used in a later genetic analysis, which treated that subset as a discovery cohort. Every repertoire in the discovery cohort had been generated on one and the same sequencing platform. HLA typing included class I and class II loci at four-digit resolution. Typing coverage varied by locus: roughly 629-630 donors for A, B, C, DRB1 and DQB1; some 520 for DQA1; some 610 for DPA1; about 450 for DPB1. A handful of DR-DQ haplotypes were handled as single units for association and clustering because linkage in the cohort was strong. Across 398 genotyped donors of the cohort, an average of about 220,000 unique TCR beta nucleotide sequences per donor were sequenced, and around 20% of those sequences were non-productive. What the work shows at the level of the full study, not this receptor alone: While some public TCRs were present in many individuals, most TCR sequences turned up only very rarely across donors. Because HLA typing was unavailable for some donors at each locus, only the typed subset was used in association tests. A further reported finding was that TCR beta sequences accurately predicted the HLA-A and HLA-B alleles for most subjects in the first cohort. The only immune exposure information available for the cohort was CMV serostatus. The presence/absence analyses assumed that sequencing depth was roughly uniform across donors, and that assumption may not be true. A total of 150 to 200 TCR beta chains were listed by the study as associated with cytomegalovirus. According to a later genetic analysis, donors in an Asian-associated ancestry cluster had fewer N-insertions in productive TCRs than the approximately 700-donor mean. Specific HLA alleles were associated with 18,000 or so TCR beta sequences at a false discovery rate of 0.05 in a later analysis. In both the original and validation cohorts, the classifier was reported to diagnose cytomegalovirus status with high specificity and sensitivity. An association between a missense DCLRE1C variant and V-gene and J-gene trimming of TCR beta chains was found in a later genetic analysis and replicated in an independent cohort. In vitro tests confirmed that three of the cytomegalovirus-associated TCR beta chains recognize cytomegalovirus antigens. According to a later analysis, parvovirus B19, influenza, CMV and Epstein-Barr virus appeared linked to several top co-occurrence clusters. Because counts were too low, about 18 rarely observed V segments, including chromosome 9 orphons, were excluded from the earlier analysis of 500 to 700 of the donors. A later analysis found that TCR association rates varied across HLA loci, with DRB1 alleles showing the most associated TCRs and HLA-C alleles the fewest. This cohort had only TCR beta chains sequenced, and the lack of alpha or paired-chain data limited which features could be detected. In a later analysis, HLA-associated TCR beta chains were found to be more clonally expanded and to have lower generation probabilities than equally common non-associated chains. Some IMGT-functional V segments, including TRBV6-2 and TRBV6-3, could not be distinguished by the 87-base-pair reads and were therefore excluded. The authors suggested that the approach could potentially be extended to other disease states and immunological phenotypes. Correlated functional status among segregating V segments might reflect linkage disequilibrium, but an unknown experimental factor could not be ruled out. A cluster of highly shared sequence variants was judged likely to be a technical artifact of the sequencing pipeline. A later analysis found that most CMV-associated TCR beta chains appeared HLA-restricted, with HLA associations seemingly driven largely by CMV exposure. Strong co-occurrence of HLA alleles, especially DR and DQ, made assigning TCR associations to individual alleles difficult. In an earlier analysis of 500 to 650 of the donors, most TCR beta V segments appeared in productive rearrangements about 87% or about 30% of the time, broadly matching IMGT annotations.

The CDR3 spans 15 residues, from the cysteine through the phenylalanine. Only the CDR3 DNA stays, 45 bases, in frame from base 1. V and J lose 0 bases and 3 bases, and a span of 12 bases separates them. As encoded in the germline V gene, CDR1 is SGHRS while CDR2 is YFSETQ. Libraries were constructed by the immunoSEQ multiplex PCR assay. For the multiplex PCR, a mixture combining 60 forward primers for TCR Vbeta segments and 13 reverse primers for TCR Jbeta segments was used. A multiplex PCR assay on genomic DNA amplified the CDR3 region of rearranged TCR beta genes. Amplified TCR beta libraries were sequenced as 87-base-pair reads on the Illumina HiSeq System. Per the source publication's procedure: In a later analysis, 80 million or so unique TCR beta chains were counted across the 650 to 750 repertoires, and roughly 11 million of these chains were shared by at least two donors. To remove PCR and sequencing errors, raw reads were error-corrected and collapsed into unique sequences using a nearest-neighbor algorithm that merged closely related sequences. V, D and J gene segments were assigned by aligning CDR3 sequences to IMGT reference sequences. For a sequence to be retained, a match of at least six nucleotides was required to both a V gene segment and a J gene segment. A rearrangement was called productive if the CDR3 had no stop codons and remained in frame with V and J, and every other rearrangement was called non-productive. Following IMGT convention, CDR3 was defined as the stretch from the second conserved V-encoded cysteine to the conserved J-encoded phenylalanine. The earlier analysis of about 610 of the donors excluded sequences that lacked an unambiguous match to a single V gene segment. In an earlier analysis of several hundred of the donors, V segments were called functional above 56.7% productive rearrangements and were called segregating when the between-donor standard deviation exceeded 5%. A statistical classification framework was built to diagnose cytomegalovirus status from the catalog of TCR beta chain sequences. V and J gene assignment, in a later analysis, came from comparing TCR nucleotide sequences with IMGT/GENE-DB human TR gene sequences. The TCRdist pipeline was used in a later analysis to assign CDR3 sequences and most-parsimonious VDJ recombination scenarios. A later analysis defined each TCR beta chain by its CDR3 amino acid sequence plus V-gene family, and excluded reads lacking a unique V-gene family. In a later analysis, a few hundred highly shared, low-generation-probability nucleotide sequences were removed to address suspected cross-contamination and a sequencing artifact. In a later analysis, a clonal expansion index was calculated for each public chain from normalized within-repertoire ranks of inferred template counts. A later analysis computed generation probabilities with a VDJ recombination model fitted to out-of-frame rearrangements, and checked the results against IGoR. In a later analysis, TCR-TCR, TCR-HLA and TCR-CMV co-occurrence was scored with hypergeometric tests, and a repertoire-size bias correction was applied to TCR pairs. In a later analysis, false discovery rates were estimated by permuting HLA or CMV assignments 20 times. In a later analysis, co-occurring TCRs were grouped using DBSCAN, with TCRdist sequence similarity added in when clustering inside HLA-allele-positive subsets. Co-occurrence clustering excluded repertoires with fewer than 30,000 or more than 120,000 public chains, plus five with anomalous nucleotide sharing. The immuneACCESS repertoire file appears here via TCRdb, limited to in-frame rearrangements. These files lack a portion of the clones; in checked studies, under half of the deficit traces to unresolved V genes, and the cause of the others is not known. V, J and clone size are those of that table, while D and trimming were read from the DNA. The sample table holds some 210,000 clones, of which around 83% were seen once. The ten largest make up roughly 10% of the sample.

Points on this clone: Its antigen is still unknown. No much larger clonotype is one base removed from it; base qualities were not supplied.

The cohort consisted of more than 650 healthy bone marrow donors. Cohort members were all nominally healthy when sampled, although unrecorded immune exposures were likely present. The donor was CMV seropositive and belonged to the group of 270 or so seropositive cohort members. A peripheral blood sample was provided by each donor, and peripheral blood mononuclear cells were used for TCR beta sequencing. Genomic DNA was extracted from the blood cell samples with the Qiagen DNeasy Blood Extraction Kit. The specimen was PBMCs. This TCR was recovered from a woman between 50 and 59 years old in good health and CMV-seropositive. The chain links TRBV5-1 with TRBJ1-2, with an unclear D gene assignment. The bases read TGCGCCAGCAGCTTGGTTTCCGCACAATACTATGGCTACACCTTC. Its protein is CASSLVSAQYYGYTF.